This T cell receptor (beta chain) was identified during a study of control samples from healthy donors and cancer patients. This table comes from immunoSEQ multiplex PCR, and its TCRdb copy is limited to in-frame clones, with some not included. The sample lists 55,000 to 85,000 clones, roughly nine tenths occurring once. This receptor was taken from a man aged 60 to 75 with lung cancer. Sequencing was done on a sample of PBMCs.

As DNA, the CDR3 is TGTGCCAGCAGCCAGAGGGGCACTGAAAAACTGTTTTTT. Protein: CASSQRGTEKLFF. The V and J genes are TRBV3-1 (or the pseudogene TRBV3-2) and TRBJ1-4; D is perhaps TRBD1 (5 bases). This CDR3 has 13 residues. V was pared by 3 bases and J by 7 bases, with 9 bases between. Germline V gene data show CDR1 as LGHDT and CDR2 as YNNKEL (reference sequence).